A single sample is the source of the 29 T cell receptor beta chains below, sequenced in a study of OX40 agonist ivuxolimab in advanced cancers. Library construction relied on the immunoSEQ multiplex PCR assay. TCRdb took over this immuneACCESS table, retaining in-frame rearrangements with V and J assigned. Such tables are incomplete; in checked studies, under half of the missing clones stem from an unresolved V gene, and the remainder is unexplained. This sample lists under 90,000 clones; 80% to 95% were detected once. The ten largest clonotypes hold around 0.32% of the sample. This specimen consisted of CD4+ or CD8+ T cells sorted from blood, obtained in a trial of the OX40 agonist ivuxolimab. These receptors came from an adult with an advanced solid tumor such as melanoma, head and neck, liver or kidney cancer.

This clone was counted between two and nine times. The gene calls are TRBV27 and TRBJ1-2, with TRBD1 as a possible D gene (5 bases). Germline CDR1 is MNHEY and CDR2 is SMNVEV (reference sequence). V lost 8 bases to trimming and J lost 3 bases, with 7 bases between them. The CDR3 sequence is 11 residues long. CDR3 sequence (DNA): TGTGCCAGCGGGGGGGACTATGGCTACACCTTC. Protein: CASGGDYGYTF.

This clone was counted a single time. The rearrangement joins TRBV9 to TRBJ2-3, with D perhaps TRBD2 (5 bases). V was trimmed by 3 bases and J by 4 bases, leaving 12 bases between them. The CDR3 is made up of 14 amino acids. Germline V gene sequence: CDR1 SGDLS, CDR2 YYNGEE. The CDR3 coding sequence is TGTGCCAGCAGCGACCGTCGGGGATCAGATACGCAGTATTTT. It translates to CASSDRRGSDTQYF.

This sequence joins TRBV2 and TRBJ2-5, with D possibly TRBD1 on 7 matching bases. Trimming took 3 bases from V and 5 from J, leaving 13 bases between them. Germline CDR1 SNHLY, CDR2 FYNNEI. CDR3 length: 14 residues. CDR3 loop: CASSDGSGGETQYF. The CDR3, as DNA: TGTGCCAGCAGTGATGGGTCAGGGGGGGAGACCCAGTACTTC.

The chain recombines TRBV4-3 with TRBJ1-5; D is undetermined. The germline V gene has CDR1 LGHNA and CDR2 YSLEER. This CDR3 region has 14 residues. V lost 4 bases and J 0 bases, leaving 7 bases between the germline ends. CDR3 DNA: TGCGCCAGCAGCCCGAGTAATAGCAATCAGCCCCAGCATTTT. The encoded protein is CASSPSNSNQPQHF.

V usage is TRBV6-5 and J usage is TRBJ2-1; 12 positions match TRBD2. There are 15 residues in the CDR3. Germline CDR1 and CDR2: MNHEY and SVGAGI. Trimming took 4 bases from V and 4 from J; bases not matched to a gene: 2. This CDR3 is CASSSLAGGYNEQFF. DNA of the CDR3: TGTGCCAGCAGTTCCCTAGCGGGGGGGTACAATGAGCAGTTCTTC.

This chain connects TRBV5-1 to TRBJ2-7; 7 bases match TRBD2. V lost 0 bases to trimming and J lost 0 bases; unmatched junction nucleotides: 3. Germline V gene lookup returns CDR1 SGHRS and CDR2 YFSETQ. CDR3 length: 15 residues. The CDR3 here is CASSLEGGSSYEQYF. Written as DNA, the CDR3 is TGCGCCAGCAGCTTGGAGGGCGGGAGCTCCTACGAGCAGTACTTC. Filled out from reference TRBV5-1 and TRBJ2-7, the complete variable domain reads KAGVTQTPRYLIKTRGQQVTLSCSPISGHRSVSWYQQTPGQGLQFLFEYFSETQRNKGNFPGRFSGRQFSNSRSEMNVSTLELGDSALYLCASSLEGGSSYEQYFGPGTRLTVT.

The J gene is TRBJ2-2, the V gene TRBV5-1; D not resolved. The CDR3 runs 14 residues. V lost 0 bases to trimming and J lost 10 bases, with 13 bases between them. The germline V gene encodes CDR1 SGHRS and CDR2 YFSETQ. The CDR3 coding sequence is TGCGCCAGCAGCTTGGTTCCTCTGGATGAGGAGCTGTTTTTT. It specifies CASSLVPLDEELFF.

The chain couples TRBV5-1 to TRBJ1-6; tentative D call: TRBD1 (5 bases). Germline V gene sequence: CDR1 SGHRS, CDR2 YFSETQ. V was trimmed by 7 bases and J by 11 bases, leaving 28 bases between them. The CDR3 has 17 amino acids. The CDR3 DNA follows: TGCGCCAGCCCCGGTCGGATCCGTGGGGGGATGTGTACACCCCTCCACTTT. It yields the protein CASPGRIRGGMCTPLHF.

The chain uses TRBV10-3 and TRBJ1-1, with 7 bases lining up with TRBD1. The length of the CDR3 is 13 residues. In germline, CDR1 is ENHRY, CDR2 SYGVKD. After removal of 10 bases from V and 3 bases from J, the junction contained 8 bases not matched to a gene. CDR3 bases: TGTGCCACCCAGACAGGGAAAGACACTGAAGCTTTCTTT. Its protein is CATQTGKDTEAFF.

This chain uses TRBV2 with TRBJ1-1; D unresolved. The CDR3 is made up of 11 amino acids. Germline CDR1 reads SNHLY; CDR2 reads FYNNEI. V lost 8 bases and J lost 0, with 4 bases in between. CDR3: CASVVNTEAFF. The CDR3 DNA sequence: TGTGCCAGCGTAGTGAACACTGAAGCTTTCTTT.

The V gene is TRBV5-4, the J gene TRBJ2-5; D unclear. V lost 3 bases and J lost 5, with 14 bases in between. Germline CDR1 SGHNT, CDR2 YYREEE (reference sequence). The CDR3 is 14 residues long. The DNA for the CDR3 is TGTGCCAGCAGCTCGGCTGGGGTAGGGGAGACCCAGTACTTC. Protein: CASSSAGVGETQYF.

This clone has just one count. The chain combines TRBV28 with TRBJ2-1; TRBD1 or TRBD2 may be the D gene (7 bases each). Germline-derived CDR1 and CDR2 are MDHEN and SYDVKM. With 8 bases removed from V and 7 bases from J, the gap between germline ends came to 21 bases. The CDR3 extends over 15 amino acids. The CDR3 protein is CASGTGGGGWNEQFF. CDR3 in DNA: TGTGCCAGCGGAACTGGGGGAGGGGGCTGGAATGAGCAGTTCTTC.

V is TRBV5-1 and J is TRBJ1-1; D not resolved. Trimming shortened V by 4 bases and J by 0 bases, and 7 bases separated the two germline ends. The germline V gene encodes CDR1 SGHRS and CDR2 YFSETQ. The CDR3 runs to 13 residues. CDR3 coding DNA: TGCGCCAGCAGCCCCGCAGTGAACACTGAAGCTTTCTTT. This gives the protein CASSPAVNTEAFF.

The J gene is TRBJ2-5, the V gene TRBV9; 8 bases are a match to TRBD2. The germline gives CDR1 SGDLS, CDR2 YYNGEE. CDR3 length: 15 residues. Trimming cost V 5 bases and J 1 base; bases outside gene matches: 7. For the CDR3, the DNA is TGTGCCAGCAGTAAGGTAGCGGGGACCCAAGAGACCCAGTACTTC. Translation: CASSKVAGTQETQYF.

The chain has TRBV5-4 and TRBJ2-5, with 13 positions matching TRBD2. Germline V gene lookup returns CDR1 SGHNT and CDR2 YYREEE (reference sequence). The CDR3 runs 16 residues. V gave up 4 bases and J gave up 4 bases; unmatched junction bases: 7. For the CDR3, the DNA is TGTGCCAGCAGCGCTGGACTAGCGGGAGTCGGAGAGACCCAGTACTTC. It codes for CASSAGLAGVGETQYF.

The rearrangement links TRBV18 to TRBJ1-3; D possibly corresponds to TRBD1 (5 bases). Germline CDR1 KGHSH, CDR2 LQKENI. This CDR3 has 16 residues. The V and J ends lost 5 bases and 4 bases respectively, with 18 bases between them. In DNA, the CDR3 is TGTGCCAGCTCAACCATGACAGCGGGCGGCGGAAACACCATATATTTT. It translates to CASSTMTAGGGNTIYF. Using reference TRBV18 and TRBJ1-3 for the parts outside the CDR3, the full variable domain is NAGVMQNPRHLVRRRGQEARLRCSPMKGHSHVYWYRQLPEEGLKFMVYLQKENIIDESGMPKERFSAEFPKEGPSILRIQQVVRGDSAAYFCASSTMTAGGGNTIYFGEGSWLTVV.

The CDR3 protein is CASSPDPKRGGTDTQYF. The CDR3 DNA reads as TGCGCCAGCAGCCCGGACCCAAAGCGGGGGGGCACAGATACGCAGTATTTT. The chain uses TRBV5-1 and TRBJ2-3; TRBD2 matches at 9 bases. Trimming took 4 bases from V and 1 from J; bases not matched to a gene: 10. From germline, CDR1 is SGHRS and CDR2 YFSETQ. This CDR3 has 17 amino acids.

As to this clone: At one boundary the junction diverges from the germline segment, which might be a read error. CDR3 loop: CSASQFRGAVF. The DNA for the CDR3 is TGCAGTGCTAGTCAGTTCCGGGGAGCTGTTTTT. The rearrangement links TRBV20-1 to TRBJ2-2; a weak D match, TRBD2 (5 bases). Germline assignment: CDR1 DFQATT and CDR2 SNEGSKA (reference sequence). The CDR3 runs to 11 residues.

V and J are TRBV27 and TRBJ2-3, with a possible D match to TRBD1 (6 bases). The germline CDR1 and CDR2 sequences are MNHEY and SMNVEV (reference sequence). V shed 6 bases and J shed 4 bases, with 14 bases lying between them. CDR3 length: 14 residues. The CDR3 is CASREGRGADTQYF. The CDR3 coding sequence is TGTGCCAGCAGAGAGGGCAGGGGAGCAGATACGCAGTATTTT.

V and J are TRBV11-2 and TRBJ1-1; D remains ambiguous. The germline gives CDR1 SGHAT, CDR2 FQNNGV. V lost 0 bases and J lost 2, with 10 bases in between. The CDR3 runs 15 residues. Here the CDR3 DNA reads TGTGCCAGCAGCTTAGATGGGTTGCCTAACACTGAAGCTTTCTTT. This gives the protein CASSLDGLPNTEAFF.

This rearrangement joins TRBV6-5 to TRBJ2-1, with D possibly TRBD2 on 6 matching bases. The CDR3 extends over 15 amino acids. Germline CDR1 is MNHEY and CDR2 is SVGAGI. V shed 6 bases and J shed 5 bases, with 17 bases lying between them. DNA for the CDR3: TGTGCCAGCAGCTCCCCGGGTAGCGGAGACAATGAGCAGTTCTTC. Translating gives CASSSPGSGDNEQFF.

The chain is built from TRBV9 and TRBJ1-3; D is undetermined. The CDR3 sequence is 16 residues long. Germline CDR1 and CDR2: SGDLS and YYNGEE. The V end was cut by 2 bases, the J end by 0 bases, with 12 bases between. CDR3 region: CASSVSDGNSGNTIYF. The CDR3 nucleotides read TGTGCCAGCAGCGTGTCGGACGGCAACTCTGGAAACACCATATATTTT.

The chain couples TRBV7-9 to TRBJ2-1; D remains ambiguous. V lost 2 bases, J lost 0 bases, and 8 bases lay in between. Germline V lookup: CDR1 SEHNR, CDR2 FQNEAQ (reference sequence). This CDR3 region has 15 residues. The DNA for the CDR3 is TGTGCCAGCAGCTTATCTGGGTACTCCTACAATGAGCAGTTCTTC. Amino acids: CASSLSGYSYNEQFF.

On this clone: This sample also contains other DNA sequences that code for the same CDR3. V usage is TRBV7-9 and J usage is TRBJ1-1, with a weak D call TRBD1 (6 bases). V was shortened by 2 bases and J by 5 bases, with 9 bases between the two germline ends. From germline, CDR1 is SEHNR and CDR2 FQNEAQ (reference sequence). The CDR3 is 13 residues long. In DNA form, the CDR3 reads TGTGCCAGCAGCTTATCAGGGGTGACTGAAGCTTTCTTT. It yields the protein CASSLSGVTEAFF.

This rearrangement joins TRBV5-5 to TRBJ1-4, with D tentatively TRBD1 (5 bases). CDR1 is SGHKS and CDR2 is YYEKEE in the germline V gene (reference sequence). V was trimmed by 4 bases and J by 7 bases, leaving 11 bases between them. The CDR3 is 13 amino acids. In DNA form, the CDR3 reads TGTGCCAGCAGCCCAGGGTCGGGTGAAAAACTGTTTTTT. Encoded protein: CASSPGSGEKLFF.

Notes on this clone: This same CDR3 is encoded by further DNA sequences in the sample. This chain links TRBV29-1 with TRBJ1-1, with no clear D. V lost 3 bases and J 1 base, leaving 3 bases between the germline ends. CDR1 and CDR2 (germline): SQVTM, ANQGSEA. This CDR3 comprises 11 residues. The CDR3 bases are TGCAGCGTTGAGGGGAACACTGAAGCTTTCTTT. This sequence encodes CSVEGNTEAFF.

The count of this clone is one. The chain combines TRBV18 with TRBJ1-1; possibly TRBD1 for D (5 bases). The CDR3 is made up of 14 amino acids. CDR1 and CDR2 (germline): KGHSH, LQKENI. V dropped 0 bases and J dropped 11 bases, with 16 bases sitting between them. The CDR3 sequence is CASSPPGGPRLAFF. The CDR3 DNA sequence: TGTGCCAGCTCACCACCGGGGGGACCTAGGTTGGCTTTCTTT.

The chain couples TRBV5-8 to TRBJ1-5; the D is unclear. V dropped 5 bases and J dropped 5 bases, with 11 bases sitting between them. The CDR3 is 13 residues long. From germline, CDR1 is SGHTS and CDR2 YDEGEE. In DNA, the CDR3 is TGTGCCAGCAGAGGCACGACTTATCAGCCCCAGCATTTT. Translated: CASRGTTYQPQHF.

The V and J genes are TRBV28 and TRBJ2-1; D is ambiguous. This CDR3 has 15 residues. Trimming shortened V by 5 bases and J by 4 bases, and 15 bases separated the two germline ends. The germline gives CDR1 MDHEN, CDR2 SYDVKM. In DNA, the CDR3 is TGTGCCAGCAGTCTAGTCCCCCAGGAGTACAATGAGCAGTTCTTC. This sequence encodes CASSLVPQEYNEQFF.